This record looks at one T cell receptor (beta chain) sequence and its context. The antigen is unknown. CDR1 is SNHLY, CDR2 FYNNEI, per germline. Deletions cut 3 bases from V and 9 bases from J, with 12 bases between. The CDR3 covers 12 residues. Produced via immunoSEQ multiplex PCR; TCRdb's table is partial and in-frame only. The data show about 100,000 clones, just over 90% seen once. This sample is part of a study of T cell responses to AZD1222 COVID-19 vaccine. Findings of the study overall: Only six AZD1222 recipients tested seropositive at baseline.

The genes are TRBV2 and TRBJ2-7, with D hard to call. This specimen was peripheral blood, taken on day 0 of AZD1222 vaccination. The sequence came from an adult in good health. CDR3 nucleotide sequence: TGTGCCAGCAGTGAGGGTTTGGTGGGGCAGTACTTC. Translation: CASSEGLVGQYF. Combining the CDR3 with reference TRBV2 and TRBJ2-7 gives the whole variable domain EPEVTQTPSHQVTQMGQEVILRCVPISNHLYFYWYRQILGQKVEFLVSFYNNEISEKSEIFDDQFSVERPDGSNFTLKIRSTKLEDSAMYFCASSEGLVGQYFGPGTRLTVT.